The rows below give T cell receptor beta chains drawn from one sample of a study of T cells in localized non-small cell lung cancer. This table comes from immunoSEQ multiplex PCR, and its TCRdb copy is limited to in-frame clones, with some not included. The sample holds more than 45,000 clones, approximately 80% seen once. The source was peripheral blood mononuclear cells, collected before any cancer treatment. These receptors all come from a man between 40 and 69 years old with stage III lung adenocarcinoma. Both conserved end residues are part of each CDR3. The order of the fields is CDR3 DNA, CDR3 protein, J gene, clone size, V gene, D gene. A D gene is named only where the DNA matches it firmly. Expanded clones are given a class, and other clones once, few, many or no size at all.

CDR3 DNA: TGTGCCAGCAGCGTAGGCAGGTCCTCTGGAAACACCATATATTTT
CDR3 protein: CASSVGRSSGNTIYF
J gene: TRBJ1-3
clone size: .
V gene: TRBV9
D gene: .

CDR3 DNA: TGTGCCATCAGTGCCGGGACAGGGCGGGCCAAGAGTGCTTCCGATGAGCAGTTCTTC
CDR3 protein: CAISAGTGRAKSASDEQFF
J gene: TRBJ2-1
clone size: .
V gene: TRBV10-3
D gene: TRBD1

CDR3 DNA: TGTGCCTGGAGTTCGGACAGTGGGACTTACGAGCAGTACTTC
CDR3 protein: CAWSSDSGTYEQYF
J gene: TRBJ2-7
clone size: .
V gene: TRBV30
D gene: .

CDR3 DNA: TGTGCCTGGAGTGACCAGGGAGGGGGGTCCTACGAGCAGTACTTC
CDR3 protein: CAWSDQGGGSYEQYF
J gene: TRBJ2-7
clone size: .
V gene: TRBV30
D gene: .

CDR3 DNA: TGTGCCATGGAGGGACTAGCAGTAAACGGTGAGCAGTTCTTC
CDR3 protein: CAMEGLAVNGEQFF
J gene: TRBJ2-1
clone size: once
V gene: TRBV10-3
D gene: TRBD2

CDR3 DNA: TGTGCCAGCAGTTACGGGGGAGGCGATGAGCAGTTCTTC
CDR3 protein: CASSYGGGDEQFF
J gene: TRBJ2-1
clone size: .
V gene: TRBV6-6
D gene: .

CDR3 DNA: TGTGCCAGCAGCCGACCGGGGGGCCAAGAGACCCAGTACTTC
CDR3 protein: CASSRPGGQETQYF
J gene: TRBJ2-5
clone size: .
V gene: TRBV7-9
D gene: TRBD2

CDR3 DNA: TGTGCCAGCAGCGAACAGGGATCGGGGGCTGCCGGGGAGCTGTTTTTT
CDR3 protein: CASSEQGSGAAGELFF
J gene: TRBJ2-2
clone size: .
V gene: TRBV7-3
D gene: .

CDR3 DNA: TGTGCCAGCAGCCCCCCGGGACAGGGGAGGACTTCACCCCTCCACTTT
CDR3 protein: CASSPPGQGRTSPLHF
J gene: TRBJ1-6
clone size: few
V gene: TRBV7-9
D gene: TRBD1

CDR3 DNA: TGTGCCAGCTCACCCACGACAGGAGCCACCGGGGAGCTGTTTTTT
CDR3 protein: CASSPTTGATGELFF
J gene: TRBJ2-2
clone size: .
V gene: TRBV18
D gene: .

CDR3 DNA: TGCGCCGTTGGACAGGACCGGAGGAATGGCTACACCTTC
CDR3 protein: CAVGQDRRNGYTF
J gene: TRBJ1-2
clone size: once
V gene: TRBV10-2
D gene: TRBD1

CDR3 DNA: TGTGCCAGCAGCCGGACAGGGGGCTACGAGCAGTACTTC
CDR3 protein: CASSRTGGYEQYF
J gene: TRBJ2-7
clone size: .
V gene: TRBV11-3
D gene: TRBD1

CDR3 DNA: TGTGCCAGCAGTAGGGACAGCCTGAACACTGAAGCTTTCTTT
CDR3 protein: CASSRDSLNTEAFF
J gene: TRBJ1-1
clone size: .
V gene: TRBV7-3
D gene: TRBD1

CDR3 DNA: TGTGCCAGCAGCGTAGATGGTAGCGGGGGGGCCCTCGCCGGGGAGCTGTTTTTT
CDR3 protein: CASSVDGSGGALAGELFF
J gene: TRBJ2-2
clone size: .
V gene: TRBV9
D gene: TRBD2

CDR3 DNA: TGTGCCAGCAGCTTAGTAGGGACTAGAGAGACCCAGTACTTC
CDR3 protein: CASSLVGTRETQYF
J gene: TRBJ2-5
clone size: .
V gene: TRBV11-2
D gene: TRBD2

CDR3 DNA: TGTGCCAGCAACCCGACAGAAAGAGGCAACTATGGCTACACCTTC
CDR3 protein: CASNPTERGNYGYTF
J gene: TRBJ1-2
clone size: few
V gene: TRBV6-5
D gene: .

CDR3 DNA: TGTGCCAGCAGTCCCGGGACGGTGGTCCAGCCCCAGCATTTT
CDR3 protein: CASSPGTVVQPQHF
J gene: TRBJ1-5
clone size: .
V gene: TRBV28
D gene: .

CDR3 DNA: TGTGCCAGCAGCTTAGGTACAGATACGCAGTATTTT
CDR3 protein: CASSLGTDTQYF
J gene: TRBJ2-3
clone size: .
V gene: TRBV11-1
D gene: .

CDR3 DNA: TGTGCCAGCGCCGACACAGGGGGCGAACAGCCCCAGCATTTT
CDR3 protein: CASADTGGEQPQHF
J gene: TRBJ1-5
clone size: few
V gene: TRBV6-5
D gene: TRBD1

CDR3 DNA: TGTGCCAGTAGTATGGGGGGGAGAAACACTGAAGCTTTCTTT
CDR3 protein: CASSMGGRNTEAFF
J gene: TRBJ1-1
clone size: .
V gene: TRBV19
D gene: .

CDR3 DNA: TGTGCCAGTAGTATCTTAACAGGGGAGGTGGCGATGAGGCAGTATTTT
CDR3 protein: CASSILTGEVAMRQYF
J gene: TRBJ2-3
clone size: .
V gene: TRBV19
D gene: .

CDR3 DNA: TGTGCCTGGAGTAGCGGGAGCTACGAGCAGTACTTC
CDR3 protein: CAWSSGSYEQYF
J gene: TRBJ2-7
clone size: .
V gene: TRBV30
D gene: TRBD2

CDR3 DNA: TGCGCCAGCAGCTTGGCCGGGACTAGTGCCGAGCAGTACTTC
CDR3 protein: CASSLAGTSAEQYF
J gene: TRBJ2-7
clone size: .
V gene: TRBV5-1
D gene: TRBD2

CDR3 DNA: TGTGCCAGCAGCTGGAGACAGGGGGGTGAAGCTTTCTTT
CDR3 protein: CASSWRQGGEAFF
J gene: TRBJ1-1
clone size: .
V gene: TRBV7-2
D gene: TRBD1

CDR3 DNA: TGTGCCAGCGAAGCGGGAGGCACCTACGAGCAGTACTTC
CDR3 protein: CASEAGGTYEQYF
J gene: TRBJ2-7
clone size: .
V gene: TRBV6-6
D gene: TRBD2

CDR3 DNA: TGTGCCAGCAGGTCCGGGACAGGGGGCCTATACATTCAGTACTTC
CDR3 protein: CASRSGTGGLYIQYF
J gene: TRBJ2-4
clone size: .
V gene: TRBV6-6
D gene: TRBD1

CDR3 DNA: TGTGCCAGCAGCTTAGGTGGGTTCGGCAATGAGCAGTTCTTC
CDR3 protein: CASSLGGFGNEQFF
J gene: TRBJ2-1
clone size: .
V gene: TRBV7-9
D gene: .

CDR3 DNA: TGTGCCAGCAGTTCCTCCGGGACAGGGGGGACTGAAGCTTTCTTT
CDR3 protein: CASSSSGTGGTEAFF
J gene: TRBJ1-1
clone size: .
V gene: TRBV27
D gene: TRBD1

CDR3 DNA: TGCAGCGTCACCCCTAGGACAGGGGGTTACAATGAGCAGTTCTTC
CDR3 protein: CSVTPRTGGYNEQFF
J gene: TRBJ2-1
clone size: .
V gene: TRBV29-1
D gene: TRBD1

CDR3 DNA: TGTGCCAGCAGCGTAGCCCCTCTCAAACAGGGGGCGGTCGAAAAACTGTTTTTT
CDR3 protein: CASSVAPLKQGAVEKLFF
J gene: TRBJ1-4
clone size: few
V gene: TRBV9
D gene: TRBD1

CDR3 DNA: TGTGCCACCAGTGACTCCCTCCCAGGAGAGACCCAGTACTTC
CDR3 protein: CATSDSLPGETQYF
J gene: TRBJ2-5
clone size: .
V gene: TRBV6-1
D gene: .

CDR3 DNA: TGTGCCAGCAGAGAACAGGGAGATGGTTATGGCTACACCTTC
CDR3 protein: CASREQGDGYGYTF
J gene: TRBJ1-2
clone size: .
V gene: TRBV6-5
D gene: .

CDR3 DNA: TGTGCCAGCAGTTACGGCCAACAGGGGTCGCATTCACCCCTCCACTTT
CDR3 protein: CASSYGQQGSHSPLHF
J gene: TRBJ1-6
clone size: few
V gene: TRBV6-5
D gene: TRBD1

CDR3 DNA: TGCGCCAGCAGCTGGGGGACTTCTGAAGCTTTCTTT
CDR3 protein: CASSWGTSEAFF
J gene: TRBJ1-1
clone size: .
V gene: TRBV5-1
D gene: .

CDR3 DNA: TGCGCCAGCCGAGGACAGGGGGCCACTGAAGCTTTCTTT
CDR3 protein: CASRGQGATEAFF
J gene: TRBJ1-1
clone size: .
V gene: TRBV10-2
D gene: TRBD1

CDR3 DNA: TGTGCCAGCAGCTTACACGGTCCGCAAGAGACCCAGTACTTC
CDR3 protein: CASSLHGPQETQYF
J gene: TRBJ2-5
clone size: .
V gene: TRBV7-6
D gene: .

CDR3 DNA: TGTGCCAGCTCACCACCCACTACTCGAGGGATTCACAATGAGCAGTTCTTC
CDR3 protein: CASSPPTTRGIHNEQFF
J gene: TRBJ2-1
clone size: .
V gene: TRBV18
D gene: .

CDR3 DNA: TGTGCCAGCAGCCAAGAAGGGACAGGGGTTCACTATGGCTACACCTTC
CDR3 protein: CASSQEGTGVHYGYTF
J gene: TRBJ1-2
clone size: .
V gene: TRBV4-2
D gene: TRBD1

CDR3 DNA: TGTGCCAGCAGTTCCAGCGGGGGGGACAATGAGCAGTTCTTC
CDR3 protein: CASSSSGGDNEQFF
J gene: TRBJ2-1
clone size: .
V gene: TRBV6-6
D gene: TRBD2

CDR3 DNA: TGTGCCATCAGTGACCCGGGTCAGAAGAACACTGAAGCTTTCTTT
CDR3 protein: CAISDPGQKNTEAFF
J gene: TRBJ1-1
clone size: .
V gene: TRBV10-3
D gene: .

CDR3 DNA: TGTGCCTGCCCCTTTGGACAGGGGACGACCCAGTACTTC
CDR3 protein: CACPFGQGTTQYF
J gene: TRBJ2-5
clone size: .
V gene: TRBV30
D gene: TRBD1

CDR3 DNA: TGTGCCAGTAGTTTACAGGGGAACACTGAAGCTTTCTTT
CDR3 protein: CASSLQGNTEAFF
J gene: TRBJ1-1
clone size: .
V gene: TRBV19
D gene: .

CDR3 DNA: TGTGACAGCAGCTTAGAGGGTCTTGGCTATGGCTACACCTTC
CDR3 protein: CDSSLEGLGYGYTF
J gene: TRBJ1-2
clone size: .
V gene: TRBV13
D gene: .

CDR3 DNA: TGTGCCAGCAGCTTATCCGGCTCTGAAGATTACGAGCAGTACTTC
CDR3 protein: CASSLSGSEDYEQYF
J gene: TRBJ2-7
clone size: .
V gene: TRBV7-9
D gene: .

CDR3 DNA: TGTGCCAGCAGTGATAAGGGTGGGGACACTGAAGCTTTCTTT
CDR3 protein: CASSDKGGDTEAFF
J gene: TRBJ1-1
clone size: few
V gene: TRBV2
D gene: .

CDR3 DNA: TGTGCCAGCAGTTCCGACCCAGGGAAGACAGATACGCAGTATTTT
CDR3 protein: CASSSDPGKTDTQYF
J gene: TRBJ2-3
clone size: .
V gene: TRBV11-3
D gene: .

CDR3 DNA: TGTGCCAGCAGTGTAGACACCTACGAGCAGTACTTC
CDR3 protein: CASSVDTYEQYF
J gene: TRBJ2-7
clone size: .
V gene: TRBV6-1
D gene: .

CDR3 DNA: TGCGCCAGCAGCTTGACCTGGGACTTTCCCTACGAGCAGTACTTC
CDR3 protein: CASSLTWDFPYEQYF
J gene: TRBJ2-7
clone size: once
V gene: TRBV5-1
D gene: .

CDR3 DNA: TGTGCCAGCAGTGAATTACAGGGGGGACAGCCCCAGCATTTT
CDR3 protein: CASSELQGGQPQHF
J gene: TRBJ1-5
clone size: .
V gene: TRBV2
D gene: TRBD1

CDR3 DNA: TGTGCCAGCAGCTTAGGCTGGGGGGGCCCTGCCTACGAGCAGTACTTC
CDR3 protein: CASSLGWGGPAYEQYF
J gene: TRBJ2-7
clone size: few
V gene: TRBV13
D gene: .

CDR3 DNA: TGTGCCAGCAGCCCGGGGACAGGGCGGACGCAGTATTTT
CDR3 protein: CASSPGTGRTQYF
J gene: TRBJ2-3
clone size: .
V gene: TRBV11-1
D gene: TRBD1

CDR3 DNA: TGTGCCTGGAGTGTGGGGGGTTGGGGCCAGCCCCAGCATTTT
CDR3 protein: CAWSVGGWGQPQHF
J gene: TRBJ1-5
clone size: .
V gene: TRBV30
D gene: .

CDR3 DNA: TGTGCCAGCAGCCCTGGGACTAGCGGGAGTAATGAGCAGTTCTTC
CDR3 protein: CASSPGTSGSNEQFF
J gene: TRBJ2-1
clone size: .
V gene: TRBV11-3
D gene: TRBD2

CDR3 DNA: TGTGCCAGCAGCGGAGGGGGGAGCGCCACTGAAGCTTTCTTT
CDR3 protein: CASSGGGSATEAFF
J gene: TRBJ1-1
clone size: .
V gene: TRBV9
D gene: .

CDR3 DNA: TGTGCCAGTAGTATAGCGGAGACTAGTAGTGAGCAGTTCTTC
CDR3 protein: CASSIAETSSEQFF
J gene: TRBJ2-1
clone size: .
V gene: TRBV19
D gene: .

CDR3 DNA: TGTGCCAGCAGTAGACCTCGCCAAGAGACCCAGTACTTC
CDR3 protein: CASSRPRQETQYF
J gene: TRBJ2-5
clone size: few
V gene: TRBV6-5
D gene: .

CDR3 DNA: TGTGCCAGCAGCCTACACTACTCTGGGGCCAACGTCCTGACTTTC
CDR3 protein: CASSLHYSGANVLTF
J gene: TRBJ2-6
clone size: .
V gene: TRBV11-2
D gene: .

CDR3 DNA: TGTGCCAGCAGCTTTTTGGGCGGCAATTCACCCCTCCACTTT
CDR3 protein: CASSFLGGNSPLHF
J gene: TRBJ1-6
clone size: .
V gene: TRBV5-6
D gene: .

CDR3 DNA: TGTGCCAGCAGTCCGACGGAGAGGGTAGGCTATGGCTACACCTTC
CDR3 protein: CASSPTERVGYGYTF
J gene: TRBJ1-2
clone size: .
V gene: TRBV28
D gene: .

CDR3 DNA: TGTGCCAGCAGCTTAACCGGGACAGGGAATGGCTACACCTTC
CDR3 protein: CASSLTGTGNGYTF
J gene: TRBJ1-2
clone size: .
V gene: TRBV5-6
D gene: TRBD1